The rows below give T cell receptor beta chains drawn from one sample of a study of T cell repertoires and HLA-DP antigens. Profiling relied on immunoSEQ multiplex PCR, and the TCRdb table lists in-frame clones only, not all of them. The sample shows some 89,000 clones, roughly 86% of them seen only once. No antigen is known for these receptors. The specimen sequenced was CD4+ T cells from PBMCs. These receptors were taken from a man aged 50-60 years in good health and CMV-seronegative. CDR3s include the opening cysteine and the closing phenylalanine or tryptophan. The D gene is left open where the match is weak. Clone sizes are given selectively: once, few, many, or a class where the clone is expanded.

length,size,J,V,D,DNA,CDR3
19,NA,TRBJ1-2,TRBV19,TRBD1,TGTGCCAGTAGTATTACTGGCTTGACGGGACAGGGGACTAACTATGGCTACACCTTC,CASSITGLTGQGTNYGYTF
16,NA,TRBJ1-6,TRBV6-6,NA,TGTGCCAGCAGCCGACAGGCCAGCTCCTATAATTCACCCCTCCACTTT,CASSRQASSYNSPLHF
16,NA,TRBJ2-6,TRBV7-2,NA,TGTGCCAGCAGCTTATTCCCAGGGTCTGGGGCCAACGTCCTGACTTTC,CASSLFPGSGANVLTF
15,NA,TRBJ2-1,TRBV7-6,NA,TGTGCCAGCAGCTTGACGGGGGGCCCCGACAATGAGCAGTTCTTC,CASSLTGGPDNEQFF
15,NA,TRBJ2-3,TRBV18,NA,TGTGCCAGCTCACCGGACTCCTATAGCACAGATACGCAGTATTTT,CASSPDSYSTDTQYF
16,NA,TRBJ2-5,TRBV7-9,NA,TGTGCCAGCAGCTTCCCAAGGGGGGGAAACCAAGAGACCCAGTACTTC,CASSFPRGGNQETQYF
15,once,TRBJ2-7,TRBV10-3,TRBD2,TGTGCCATCAGTGAGTCTACTAGCGGAGTCTACGAGCAGTACTTC,CAISESTSGVYEQYF
14,NA,TRBJ2-1,TRBV30,TRBD2,TGTGCCGCCGCTAGCGGGGGCTCCTACAATGAGCAGTTCTTC,CAAASGGSYNEQFF
12,NA,TRBJ1-3,TRBV2,NA,TGTGCCAGCAGTGTAGAGGGAAACACCATATATTTT,CASSVEGNTIYF
14,NA,TRBJ2-7,TRBV5-4,NA,TGTGCCAGCAGCTTGAGGCCGGACTCCTACGAGCAGTACTTC,CASSLRPDSYEQYF
12,few,TRBJ2-1,TRBV7-2,NA,TGTGCCAGCAGCCACTCGTACAATGAGCAGTTCTTC,CASSHSYNEQFF
16,NA,TRBJ2-5,TRBV5-1,TRBD2,TGCGCCAGCACCCCGACCGGACTAGCGGGGAAAGAGACCCAGTACTTC,CASTPTGLAGKETQYF
14,NA,TRBJ2-7,TRBV7-2,NA,TGTGCCAGCAGCTTAGTACTCGGGGGTTACGAGCAGTACTTC,CASSLVLGGYEQYF
15,once,TRBJ2-7,TRBV7-8,NA,TGTGCCAGCAGCTTAGCAGGGAGTAGCTCCTACGAGCAGTACTTC,CASSLAGSSSYEQYF
14,NA,TRBJ1-3,TRBV30,NA,TGTGCCTGGACACAGGGAGGCTCTGGAAACACCATATATTTT,CAWTQGGSGNTIYF
17,NA,TRBJ1-3,TRBV11-2,NA,TGTGCCAGCAGCTTTGGCACAGGCATATACTCTGGAAACACCATATATTTT,CASSFGTGIYSGNTIYF
13,NA,TRBJ2-3,TRBV7-9,NA,TGTGCCAGCAGCCCGGACTACACAGATACGCAGTATTTT,CASSPDYTDTQYF
18,once,TRBJ2-6,TRBV14,TRBD2,TGTGCCAGCAGCCCCCGGCGGGGGGTAGGCTCTGGGGCCAACGTCCTGACTTTC,CASSPRRGVGSGANVLTF
15,NA,TRBJ1-2,TRBV6-5,TRBD1,TGTGCCAGCAGAATCGGACAGGGGAGTCGCTATGGCTACACCTTC,CASRIGQGSRYGYTF
13,NA,TRBJ2-7,TRBV30,TRBD1,TGTGCCGGCCTGGGGACAGGAGCCTACGAGCAGTACTTC,CAGLGTGAYEQYF
15,NA,TRBJ2-7,TRBV5-6,TRBD2,TGTGCCAGCAGCTTTCTTGCGGGAGGCATGTACGAGCAGTACTTC,CASSFLAGGMYEQYF
14,NA,TRBJ2-3,TRBV29-1,NA,TGCAGCGTCCTCGGGGAATCTAGCACAGATACGCAGTATTTT,CSVLGESSTDTQYF
15,NA,TRBJ2-2,TRBV4-3,TRBD2,TGCGCCAGCAGCCGACTAGCGGGAGGTTCCGGGGAGCTGTTTTTT,CASSRLAGGSGELFF
16,NA,TRBJ1-5,TRBV7-2,TRBD1,TGTGCCAGCAGCCGACAGGGAGCGGGCCCAAATCAGCCCCAGCATTTT,CASSRQGAGPNQPQHF
14,NA,TRBJ2-5,TRBV9,TRBD2,TGTGCCAGCAGCAAAAGCGGGAGGGTGGAGACCCAGTACTTC,CASSKSGRVETQYF
13,NA,TRBJ1-5,TRBV6-4,TRBD1,TGTGCCAGAAGGACAGGCGTCAATCAGCCCCAGCATTTT,CARRTGVNQPQHF
14,once,TRBJ1-1,TRBV27,TRBD1,TGTGCCAGCAGACGACAGGGAAGGAACACTGAAGCTTTCTTT,CASRRQGRNTEAFF
15,NA,TRBJ2-1,TRBV11-2,TRBD2,TGTGCCAGCAGCCTTAGGGGCGTACTAGCGCGTGAGCAGTTCTTC,CASSLRGVLAREQFF
15,NA,TRBJ1-4,TRBV6-5,NA,TGTGCCAGCAGCACCTCGGGGGCGGCTAATGAAAAACTGTTTTTT,CASSTSGAANEKLFF
15,NA,TRBJ1-2,TRBV19,NA,TGTGCCAGTAGTGCACTAGAGGGGCCTGTCTATGGCTACACCTTC,CASSALEGPVYGYTF
12,NA,TRBJ2-7,TRBV18,NA,TGTGCCAGCTCCGTCGTAGGCGACGAGCAGTACTTC,CASSVVGDEQYF
14,NA,TRBJ1-1,TRBV2,NA,TGTGCCAGCAGTGAAGCCACAGCTCACACTGAAGCTTTCTTT,CASSEATAHTEAFF
18,once,TRBJ2-5,TRBV5-1,TRBD2,TGCGCCAGCAGCCCCGGACTTAGGGTAGCGGGGGACCAAGAGACCCAGTACTTC,CASSPGLRVAGDQETQYF
13,NA,TRBJ1-4,TRBV5-1,NA,TGCGCCAGCAGCTTGGCGGTTGGCGAAAAACTGTTTTTT,CASSLAVGEKLFF
12,once,TRBJ2-7,TRBV28,NA,TGTGCCAGCAGGACGTCAATCTACGAGCAGTACTTC,CASRTSIYEQYF
15,NA,TRBJ1-6,TRBV10-3,NA,TGTGCCATCAGTAACAGGGAAGGCTATAATTCACCCCTCCACTTT,CAISNREGYNSPLHF
14,NA,TRBJ2-1,TRBV5-4,NA,TGTGCCAGCAGCTCGGGGGCGGGGGACAATGAGCAGTTCTTC,CASSSGAGDNEQFF
13,NA,TRBJ2-1,TRBV9,NA,TGTGCCAGCAGCGTAATTCTGGGTAATGAGCAGTTCTTC,CASSVILGNEQFF
13,NA,TRBJ2-5,TRBV7-2,TRBD1,TGTGCCAGCAGTCCTAGGGGGCTCAAGACCCAGTACTTC,CASSPRGLKTQYF
16,NA,TRBJ1-2,TRBV7-2,NA,TGTGCCAGCAGCCCACCCCGGAGATCGAACGTATATGGCTACACCTTC,CASSPPRRSNVYGYTF
14,NA,TRBJ1-1,TRBV5-1,NA,TGCGCCAGCAGCCTCCCTGACAGAGCTACTGAAGCTTTCTTT,CASSLPDRATEAFF
14,NA,TRBJ1-4,TRBV12-5,NA,TGTGCTAGTGGTTTGGTATATGGAGATGAAAAACTGTTTTTT,CASGLVYGDEKLFF
16,NA,TRBJ2-5,TRBV5-1,TRBD2,TGCGCCAGCAGCTCGGGACCAGCGGGGGGAGGGCAGACCCAGTACTTC,CASSSGPAGGGQTQYF
14,NA,TRBJ2-5,TRBV18,NA,TGTGCCAGCTCACCACCGACGGGGCGAGAGACCCAGTACTTC,CASSPPTGRETQYF
15,NA,TRBJ1-5,TRBV19,NA,TGTGCCAGTAGTATTACCAGGGACCCCTATCAGCCCCAGCATTTT,CASSITRDPYQPQHF
13,NA,TRBJ2-5,TRBV30,NA,TGTGCCTGGAGTGTAAGCCTTTCCGAGACCCAGTACTTC,CAWSVSLSETQYF
16,NA,TRBJ2-1,TRBV27,TRBD2,TGTGCCAGCAGTCTGATGGGACTAGCGGTATCCAATGAGCAGTTCTTC,CASSLMGLAVSNEQFF
12,few,TRBJ1-1,TRBV2,TRBD1,TGTGCCAGCAGTGGGCAGGGGGTGGGAGCTTTCTTT,CASSGQGVGAFF
15,NA,TRBJ2-3,TRBV7-2,NA,TGTGCCAGCAGCGACGGAGGTTGGGGCACAGATACGCAGTATTTT,CASSDGGWGTDTQYF
16,NA,TRBJ2-6,TRBV25-1,NA,TGTGCCAGCAGTGAATTTGGGGGGTCTGGGGCCAACGTCCTGACTTTC,CASSEFGGSGANVLTF
13,once,TRBJ1-2,TRBV5-8,NA,TGTGCCAGCAGCCTTGGGATAAGGGGTGGCTACACCTTC,CASSLGIRGGYTF
14,NA,TRBJ2-3,TRBV5-1,TRBD2,TGCGCCAGCACTTTCGGACTAGCGGCTTATACGCAGTATTTT,CASTFGLAAYTQYF
14,NA,TRBJ1-2,TRBV5-1,NA,TGCGCCAGCAGCCAGAGTGACGGGGCTTATGGCTACACCTTC,CASSQSDGAYGYTF
13,few,TRBJ1-2,TRBV7-6,NA,TGTGCCAGCAGCTCCGGGACTAACTATGGCTACACCTTC,CASSSGTNYGYTF